The present T cell receptor beta chain was sequenced within a study of blood T cell repertoires in COVID-19. V was pared by 5 bases and J by 2 bases, with 3 bases of the junction left unmatched. Per the germline V gene, CDR1 is SGHVS and CDR2 is FQNEAQ. The CDR3 consists of 14 residues. Clones were read by immunoSEQ multiplex PCR, and TCRdb kept only the in-frame ones, dropping some. This table has around 160,000 clones, about 83% appearing once. The sequencing input was PBMCs or T cells enriched from blood (not recorded which). This receptor was obtained from a woman between 50 and 59 years old who had been exposed to COVID-19. The chain employs TRBV7-8 and TRBJ2-5, with 9 bases identical to TRBD2. CDR3 region: CASSVSGRQETQYF. CDR3 coding DNA: TGTGCCAGCAGCGTTAGCGGGAGACAAGAGACCCAGTACTTC.